The text below deals with one T cell receptor (beta chain). Its antigen is unidentified. The data belong to a study of T cell responses to AZD1222 COVID-19 vaccine. Repertoires were generated with immunoSEQ multiplex PCR, while TCRdb's copy carries only in-frame clones and drops some. The sample shows about 150,000 clones, approximately 90% of them seen only once. Study-wide findings and caveats: Researchers report vaccine-associated CD4 TCRs spanning spike, with dominance at 160-218 and 743-854.

From germline, CDR1 is LNHDA and CDR2 SQIVND (reference sequence). CDR3 length: 15 amino acids. The ends were cut back, 8 bases at V and 3 bases at J, with 17 bases in the middle. The receptor's source is an adult in good health. Sample: peripheral blood, taken on day 0 of AZD1222 vaccination. The V gene is TRBV19, the J gene TRBJ1-5; no reliable D call. The CDR3 region has the DNA TGTGCCAGTGGGCATTTGGATGGAAACAATCAGCCCCAGCATTTT. This encodes CASGHLDGNNQPQHF. Together with reference TRBV19 and TRBJ1-5, the CDR3 gives the full variable domain: DGGITQSPKYLFRKEGQNVTLSCEQNLNHDAMYWYRQDPGQGLRLIYYSQIVNDFQKGDIAEGYSVSREKKESFPLTVTSAQKNPTAFYLCASGHLDGNNQPQHFGDGTRLSIL.